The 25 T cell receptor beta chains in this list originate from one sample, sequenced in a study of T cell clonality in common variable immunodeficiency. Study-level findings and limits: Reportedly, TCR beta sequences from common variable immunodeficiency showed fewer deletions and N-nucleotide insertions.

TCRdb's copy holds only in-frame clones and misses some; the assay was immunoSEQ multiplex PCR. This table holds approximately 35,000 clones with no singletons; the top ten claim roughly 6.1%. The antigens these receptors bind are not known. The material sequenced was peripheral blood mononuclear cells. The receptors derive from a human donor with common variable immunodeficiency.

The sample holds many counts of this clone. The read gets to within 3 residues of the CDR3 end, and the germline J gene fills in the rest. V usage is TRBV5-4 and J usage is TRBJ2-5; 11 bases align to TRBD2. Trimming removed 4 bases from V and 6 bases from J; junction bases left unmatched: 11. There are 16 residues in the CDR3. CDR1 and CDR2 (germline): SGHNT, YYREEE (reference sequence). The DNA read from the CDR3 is TGTGCCAGCAGCAGTAGCGGGGGGGTGAACATAAAGACC. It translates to CASSSSGGVNIKT. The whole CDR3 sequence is CASSSSGGVNIKTQYF.

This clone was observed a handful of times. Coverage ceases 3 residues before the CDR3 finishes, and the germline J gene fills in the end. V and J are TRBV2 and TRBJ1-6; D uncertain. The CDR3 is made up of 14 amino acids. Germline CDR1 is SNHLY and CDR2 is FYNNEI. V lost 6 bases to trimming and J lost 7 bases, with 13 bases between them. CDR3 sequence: CASSGESSNSPLHF. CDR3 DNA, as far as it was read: TGTGCCAGCAGCGGGGAGTCGAGCAATTCACCC.

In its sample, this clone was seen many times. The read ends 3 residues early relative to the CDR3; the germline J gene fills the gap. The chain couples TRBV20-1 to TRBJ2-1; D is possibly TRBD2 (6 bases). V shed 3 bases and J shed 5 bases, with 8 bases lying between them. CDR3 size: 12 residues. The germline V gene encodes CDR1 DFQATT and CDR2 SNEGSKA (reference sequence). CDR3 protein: CSASRGNNEQFF. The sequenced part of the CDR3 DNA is TGCAGTGCTAGCCGGGGGAACAATGAG.

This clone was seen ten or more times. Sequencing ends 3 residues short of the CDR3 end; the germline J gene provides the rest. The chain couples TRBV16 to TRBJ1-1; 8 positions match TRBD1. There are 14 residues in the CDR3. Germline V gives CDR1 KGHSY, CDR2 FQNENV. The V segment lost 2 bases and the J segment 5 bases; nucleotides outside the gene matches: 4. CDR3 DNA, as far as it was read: TGTGCCAGCAGCCAAACCGACAGGGGAACTGAA. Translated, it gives CASSQTDRGTE. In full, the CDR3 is CASSQTDRGTEAFF.

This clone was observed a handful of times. The CDR3: CASSPMGQATNYGYTF. Partial CDR3 DNA: TGTGCCAGTAGTCCAATGGGACAGGCGACGAACTATGGC. The chain is built from TRBV19 and TRBJ1-2; 8 bases match TRBD1. The CDR3 extends 3 residues past the end of the read, so its final part is completed from the germline J gene. This CDR3 comprises 16 residues. Unmatched junction bases numbered 10, after V lost 5 bases and J lost 2 bases. Germline CDR1 LNHDA, CDR2 SQIVND (reference sequence).

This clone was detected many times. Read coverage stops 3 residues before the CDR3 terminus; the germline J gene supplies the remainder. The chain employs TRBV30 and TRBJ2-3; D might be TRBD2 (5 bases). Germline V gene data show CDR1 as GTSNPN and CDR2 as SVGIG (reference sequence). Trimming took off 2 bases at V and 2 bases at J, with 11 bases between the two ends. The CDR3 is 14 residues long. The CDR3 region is CAWSQSGNTDTQYF. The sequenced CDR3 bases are TGTGCCTGGAGTCAAAGCGGAAACACAGATACG.

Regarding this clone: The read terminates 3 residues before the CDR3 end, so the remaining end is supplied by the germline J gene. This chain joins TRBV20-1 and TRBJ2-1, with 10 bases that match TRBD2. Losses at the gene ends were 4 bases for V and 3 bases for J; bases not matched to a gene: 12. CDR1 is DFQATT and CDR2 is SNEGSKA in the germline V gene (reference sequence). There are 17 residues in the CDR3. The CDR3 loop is CSATGRFGLADYNEQFF. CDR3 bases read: TGCAGTGCTACTGGGAGATTCGGACTAGCGGACTACAATGAG.

This CDR3 reads CASSGSGNTIYF. Partial CDR3 DNA: TGTGCCAGCTCCGGCTCTGGAAACACC. V and J are TRBV18 and TRBJ1-3, with no clear D. The read terminates 3 residues ahead of where the CDR3 ends, so the germline J gene completes it. The germline V gene has CDR1 KGHSH and CDR2 LQKENI. Between the trimmed V and J ends, which lost 6 bases and 0 bases, there was a span of 3 bases. This CDR3 contains 12 residues.

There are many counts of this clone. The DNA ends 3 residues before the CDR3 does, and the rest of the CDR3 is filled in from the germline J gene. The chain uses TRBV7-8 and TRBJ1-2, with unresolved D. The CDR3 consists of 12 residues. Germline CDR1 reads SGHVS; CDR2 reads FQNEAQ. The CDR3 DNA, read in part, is TGTGCCAGCAGCTTAGAGGGTATGGAC. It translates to CASSLEGMD. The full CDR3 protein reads CASSLEGMDYTF.

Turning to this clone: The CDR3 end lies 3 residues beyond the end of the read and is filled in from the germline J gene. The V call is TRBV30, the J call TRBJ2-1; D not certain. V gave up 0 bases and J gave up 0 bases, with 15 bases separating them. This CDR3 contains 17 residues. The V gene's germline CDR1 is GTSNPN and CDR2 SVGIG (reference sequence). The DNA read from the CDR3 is TGTGCCTGGAGTGTAGCCCCCCTCGCGAGCTCCTACAATGAG. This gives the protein CAWSVAPLASSYNE. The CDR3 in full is CAWSVAPLASSYNEQFF.

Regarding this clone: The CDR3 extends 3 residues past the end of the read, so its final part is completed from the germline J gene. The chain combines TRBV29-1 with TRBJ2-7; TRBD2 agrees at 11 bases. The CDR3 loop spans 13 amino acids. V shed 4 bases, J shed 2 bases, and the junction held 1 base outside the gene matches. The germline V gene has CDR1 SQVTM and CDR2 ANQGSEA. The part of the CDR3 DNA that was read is TGCAGCGTTGTACTAGCGGGGGCCTACGAG. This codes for CSVVLAGAYE. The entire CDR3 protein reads CSVVLAGAYEQYF.

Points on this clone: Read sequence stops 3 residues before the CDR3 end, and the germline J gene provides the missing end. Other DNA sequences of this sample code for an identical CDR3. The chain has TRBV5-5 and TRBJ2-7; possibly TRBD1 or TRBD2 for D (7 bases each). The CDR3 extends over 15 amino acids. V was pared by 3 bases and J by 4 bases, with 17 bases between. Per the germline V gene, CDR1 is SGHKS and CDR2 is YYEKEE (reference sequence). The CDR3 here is CASSSRQGGLYEQYF. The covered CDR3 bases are TGTGCCAGCAGCTCCCGACAGGGAGGGCTGTACGAG.

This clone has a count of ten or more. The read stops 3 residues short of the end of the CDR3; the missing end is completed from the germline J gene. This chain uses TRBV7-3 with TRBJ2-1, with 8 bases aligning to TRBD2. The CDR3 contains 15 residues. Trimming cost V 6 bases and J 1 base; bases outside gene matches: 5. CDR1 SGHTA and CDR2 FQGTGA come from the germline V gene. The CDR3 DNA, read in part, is TGTGCCAGCAGTCACGGGGGGGCTTCCTACAATGAG. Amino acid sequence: CASSHGGASYNE. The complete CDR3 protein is CASSHGGASYNEQFF.

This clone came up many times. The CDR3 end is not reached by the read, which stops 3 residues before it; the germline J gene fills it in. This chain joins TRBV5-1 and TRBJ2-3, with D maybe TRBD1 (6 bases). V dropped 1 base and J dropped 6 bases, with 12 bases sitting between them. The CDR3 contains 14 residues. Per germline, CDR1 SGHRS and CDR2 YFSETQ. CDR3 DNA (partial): TGCGCCAGCAGCTTGCCCCTACAGGGTGATACG. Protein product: CASSLPLQGDT. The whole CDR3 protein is CASSLPLQGDTQYF. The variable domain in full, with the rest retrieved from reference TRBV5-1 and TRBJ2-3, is KAGVTQTPRYLIKTRGQQVTLSCSPISGHRSVSWYQQTPGQGLQFLFEYFSETQRNKGNFPGRFSGRQFSNSRSEMNVSTLELGDSALYLCASSLPLQGDTQYFGPGTRLTVL.

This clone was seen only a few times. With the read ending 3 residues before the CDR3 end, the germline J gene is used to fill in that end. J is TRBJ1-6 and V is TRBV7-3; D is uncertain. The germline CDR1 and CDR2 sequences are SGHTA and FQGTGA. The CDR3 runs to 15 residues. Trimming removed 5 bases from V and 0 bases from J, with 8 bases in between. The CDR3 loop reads CASSQSSSYNSPLHF. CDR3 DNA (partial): TGTGCCAGCAGCCAGTCGAGCTCCTATAATTCACCC. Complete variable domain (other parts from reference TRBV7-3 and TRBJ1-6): GAGVSQTPSNKVTEKGKYVELRCDPISGHTALYWYRQSLGQGPEFLIYFQGTGAADDSGLPNDRFFAVRPEGSVSTLKIQRTERGDSAVYLCASSQSSSYNSPLHFGNGTRLTVT.

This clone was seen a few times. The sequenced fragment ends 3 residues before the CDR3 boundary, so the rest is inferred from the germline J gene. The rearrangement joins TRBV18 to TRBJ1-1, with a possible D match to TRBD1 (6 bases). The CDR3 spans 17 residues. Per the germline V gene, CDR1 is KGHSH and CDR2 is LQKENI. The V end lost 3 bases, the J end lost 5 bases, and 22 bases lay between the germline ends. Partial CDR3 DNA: TGTGCCAGCTCACCCGCCGGTGGGGGGGCGGGAAGGACTGAA. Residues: CASSPAGGGAGRTE. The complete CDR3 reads CASSPAGGGAGRTEAFF.

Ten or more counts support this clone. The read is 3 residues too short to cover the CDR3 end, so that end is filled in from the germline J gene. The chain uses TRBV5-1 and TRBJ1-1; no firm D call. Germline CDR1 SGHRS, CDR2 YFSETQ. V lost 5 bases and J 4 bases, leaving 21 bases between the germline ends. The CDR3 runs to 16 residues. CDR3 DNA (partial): TGCGCCAGCAGGAAAGGAGACCGGGGAAAGGGCACTGAA. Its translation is CASRKGDRGKGTE. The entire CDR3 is CASRKGDRGKGTEAFF.

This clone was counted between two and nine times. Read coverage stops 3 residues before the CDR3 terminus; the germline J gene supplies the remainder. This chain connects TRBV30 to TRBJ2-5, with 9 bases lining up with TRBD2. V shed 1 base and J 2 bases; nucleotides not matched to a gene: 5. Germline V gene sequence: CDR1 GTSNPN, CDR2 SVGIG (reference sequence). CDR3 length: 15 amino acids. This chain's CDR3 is CAWSELAGEQETQYF. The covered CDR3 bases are TGTGCCTGGAGTGAACTAGCGGGTGAGCAAGAGACC.

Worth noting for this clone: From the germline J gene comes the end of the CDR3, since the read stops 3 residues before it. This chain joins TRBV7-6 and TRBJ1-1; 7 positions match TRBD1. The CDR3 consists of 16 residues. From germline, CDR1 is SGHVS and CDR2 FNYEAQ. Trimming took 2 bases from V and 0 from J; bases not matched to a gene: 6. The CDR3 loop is CASSLSLTGMNTEAFF. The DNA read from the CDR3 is TGTGCCAGCAGCTTATCCCTGACAGGGATGAACACTGAA.

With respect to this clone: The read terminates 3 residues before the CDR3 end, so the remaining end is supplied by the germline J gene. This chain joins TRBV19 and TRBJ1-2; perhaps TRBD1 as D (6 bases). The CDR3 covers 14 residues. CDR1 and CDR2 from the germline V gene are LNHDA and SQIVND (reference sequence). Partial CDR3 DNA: TGTGCCAGTAGTATCTCGTCAGGGGCGGGAGGC. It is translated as CASSISSGAGG. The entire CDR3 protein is CASSISSGAGGYTF.

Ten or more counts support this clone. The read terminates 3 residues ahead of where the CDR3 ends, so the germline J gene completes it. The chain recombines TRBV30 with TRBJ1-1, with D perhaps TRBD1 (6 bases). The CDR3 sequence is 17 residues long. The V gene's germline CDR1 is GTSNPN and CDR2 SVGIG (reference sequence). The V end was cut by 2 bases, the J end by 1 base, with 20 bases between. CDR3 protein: CAWSQGTSLIGNTEAFF. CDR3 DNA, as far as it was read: TGTGCCTGGAGTCAGGGGACCTCACTGATAGGGAACACTGAA.

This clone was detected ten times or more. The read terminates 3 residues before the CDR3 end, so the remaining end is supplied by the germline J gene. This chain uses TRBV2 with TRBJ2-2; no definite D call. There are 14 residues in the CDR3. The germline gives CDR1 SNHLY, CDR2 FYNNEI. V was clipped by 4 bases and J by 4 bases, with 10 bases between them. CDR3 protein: CASSVLRATGELFF. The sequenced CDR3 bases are TGTGCCAGCAGTGTATTACGCGCCACCGGGGAG.

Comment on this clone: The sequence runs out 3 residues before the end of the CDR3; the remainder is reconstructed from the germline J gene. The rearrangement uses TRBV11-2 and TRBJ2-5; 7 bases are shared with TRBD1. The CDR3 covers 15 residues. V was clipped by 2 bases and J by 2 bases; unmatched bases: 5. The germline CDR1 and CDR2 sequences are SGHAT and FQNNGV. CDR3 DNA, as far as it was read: TGTGCCAGCAGCTTAAAGCTGACAGGGCAAGAGACC. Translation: CASSLKLTGQET. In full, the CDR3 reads CASSLKLTGQETQYF.

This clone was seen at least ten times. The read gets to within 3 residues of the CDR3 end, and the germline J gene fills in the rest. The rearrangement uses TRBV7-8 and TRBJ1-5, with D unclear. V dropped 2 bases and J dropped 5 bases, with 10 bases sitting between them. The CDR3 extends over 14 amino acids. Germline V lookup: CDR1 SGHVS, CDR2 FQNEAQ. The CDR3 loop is CASSLRASDQPQHF. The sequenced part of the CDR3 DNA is TGTGCCAGCAGCTTAAGGGCCAGTGATCAGCCC.

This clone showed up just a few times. The CDR3 sequence is CASSVGRVDSPLHF. The covered CDR3 bases are TGTGCCAGTAGCGTGGGCAGGGTAGATTCACCC. The chain uses TRBV19 and TRBJ1-6, with D perhaps TRBD1 (5 bases). The read falls 3 residues short of the CDR3 end, and the missing part is taken from the germline J gene. Germline CDR1 reads LNHDA; CDR2 reads SQIVND (reference sequence). V was clipped by 6 bases and J by 8 bases, with 14 bases between them. The CDR3 covers 14 residues.